The present entry profiles one T cell receptor beta chain with its context. As yet, its antigen is unknown. The data were obtained in a study of blood T cells in healthy people across ages. Primed by a sample-barcoded 5' primer and a J-beta primer mix, a second PCR proceeded for about 6 to 12 cycles. Tagging of each cDNA molecule was performed by a template-switch adaptor with 12 random nucleotides. TCRdb reanalysed the 5' RACE reads using MiXCR and keeps one entry per CDR3 protein. The table lists about 1,500,000 distinct CDR3 sequences, under 30% of them singletons. Every donor contributed roughly 10 milliliters of peripheral blood by blood draw. CDR3 length: 15 amino acids. Trimming removed 6 bases from V and 4 bases from J, with 15 bases in between. Study observations and caveats: Naive CD4+ cells and diversity were both higher in long-lived donors than in aged donors.

Input material: blood. This receptor was taken from a woman aged 25-40 years in good health. The chain recombines TRBV12-3 or TRBV12-4 with TRBJ2-2, with TRBD1 as a possible D gene (6 bases). In DNA form, the CDR3 reads TGTGCCAGCAGATACACAGGGCTGCGCACCGGGGAGCTGTTTTTT. Translating gives CASRYTGLRTGELFF.